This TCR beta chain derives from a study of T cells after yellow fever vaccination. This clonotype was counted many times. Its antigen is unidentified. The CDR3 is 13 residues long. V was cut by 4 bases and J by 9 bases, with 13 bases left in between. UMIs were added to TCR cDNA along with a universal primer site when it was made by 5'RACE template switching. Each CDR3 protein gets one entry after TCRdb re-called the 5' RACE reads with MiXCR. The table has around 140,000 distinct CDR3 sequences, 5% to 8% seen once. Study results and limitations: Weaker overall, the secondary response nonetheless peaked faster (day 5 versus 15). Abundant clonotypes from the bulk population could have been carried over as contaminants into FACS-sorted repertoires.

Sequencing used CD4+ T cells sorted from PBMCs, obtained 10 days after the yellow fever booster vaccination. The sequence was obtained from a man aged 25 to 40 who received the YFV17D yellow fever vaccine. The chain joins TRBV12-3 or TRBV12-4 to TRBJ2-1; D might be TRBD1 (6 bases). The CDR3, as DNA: TGTGCCAGCAGTTCCACAGGGTTCGGTGAGCAGTTCTTC. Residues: CASSSTGFGEQFF.